The 20 T cell receptor beta chains reported below all come from one sample, sequenced in a study of vaccination and CD4 T cells after COVID-19. These TCRs' antigens remain unknown. The treatment: approximately 9-day PBMC culture with coronavirus spike peptide pools or control peptides (ViraFEST assay). Sequenced with the Oncomine TCR Beta short-read assay was DNA taken from cultured CD4+ T cells. MiXCR, applied by TCRdb to the PCR reads, yields one record per CDR3 protein. The top ten clones hold about 7% of a sample with more than 15,000 distinct CDR3 sequences, 50% to 60% of them seen once. The sample consisted of CD4+ T cells from blood, cultured in vitro. These receptors were obtained from a human donor who had recovered from COVID-19.

The chain recombines TRBV12-3 or TRBV12-4 with TRBJ1-5, with unresolved D. Trimming shortened V by 3 bases and J by 5 bases, and 5 bases separated the two germline ends. This CDR3 spans 12 amino acids. In DNA, the CDR3 is TGTGCCAGCAGTTTTCGGGATCAGCCCCAGCATTTT. Translation: CASSFRDQPQHF.

The chain is built from TRBV6-1 and TRBJ2-5; D is possibly TRBD1 or TRBD2 (5 bases each). Trimming stripped 8 bases from V and 3 bases from J, with 13 bases between. Germline-derived CDR1 and CDR2 are MNHNS and SASEGT. The CDR3 length is 13 residues. The CDR3 DNA follows: TGTGCCAGCCGGGGCAGCACAAAAGAGACCCAGTACTTC. Translated: CASRGSTKETQYF.

This rearrangement joins TRBV6-1 to TRBJ2-2; 9 nucleotides match TRBD1. The CDR3 runs 15 residues. Looked up from germline, CDR1 is MNHNS and CDR2 is SASEGT. V shed 5 bases, J shed 3 bases, and the junction held 4 bases outside the gene matches. The CDR3 sequence is CASSTGTGYTGELFF. CDR3 DNA sequence: TGTGCCAGCAGTACCGGGACAGGGTACACCGGGGAGCTGTTTTTT.

The CDR3 region has the DNA TGTGCCAGCAGTGAGATACGGGTGGAGCCCCAGCATTTT. This gives the protein CASSEIRVEPQHF. This chain connects TRBV2 to TRBJ1-5; no definite D call. Germline CDR1 SNHLY, CDR2 FYNNEI. The ends were cut back, 3 bases at V and 8 bases at J, with 11 bases in the middle. The CDR3 consists of 13 residues.

This clonotype was counted between two and nine times. The chain carries TRBV27 and TRBJ2-5; D is possibly TRBD2 (6 bases). V was trimmed by 5 bases and J by 4 bases, leaving 20 bases between them. The V gene's germline CDR1 is MNHEY and CDR2 SMNVEV (reference sequence). CDR3 length: 16 residues. This CDR3 reads CASSTDVGGVGETQYF. The CDR3 coding sequence is TGTGCCAGCAGTACTGACGTGGGAGGAGTCGGAGAGACCCAGTACTTC.

The chain has TRBV6-1 and TRBJ2-1, with a weak D call TRBD1 (6 bases). Germline lookup yields CDR1 MNHNS and CDR2 SASEGT. The CDR3 has 15 residues. V was cut by 2 bases and J by 0 bases, with 8 bases left in between. CDR3 nucleotides: TGTGCCAGCAGTGAACAGGGGAGCTCCTACAATGAGCAGTTCTTC. Translation gives CASSEQGSSYNEQFF.

The rearrangement links TRBV30 to TRBJ2-3, with 13 bases matching TRBD2. The J segment lost 8 bases and the V segment lost 4 bases, leaving 6 bases of the junction unmatched. The CDR3 totals 14 residues. CDR1 GTSNPN and CDR2 SVGIG come from the germline V gene (reference sequence). The CDR3 region is CAWTGTSGMTTQYF. The CDR3 bases are TGTGCCTGGACGGGGACTAGCGGGATGACTACGCAGTATTTT.

A few counts support this clonotype. The chain is built from TRBV9 and TRBJ1-2, with D possibly TRBD1 on 5 matching bases. Germline values: CDR1 SGDLS, CDR2 YYNGEE. Between the trimmed V and J ends, which lost 3 bases and 0 bases, there was a span of 12 bases. This CDR3 has 15 amino acids. The CDR3 protein is CASSEPGTANYGYTF. The CDR3 DNA is TGTGCCAGCAGCGAACCAGGGACCGCTAACTATGGCTACACCTTC.

The chain recombines TRBV6-1 with TRBJ2-7; D is uncertain. V lost 6 bases, J lost 3 bases, and 9 bases lay in between. The germline V gene encodes CDR1 MNHNS and CDR2 SASEGT. This CDR3 spans 12 amino acids. In DNA, the CDR3 is TGTGCCAGCAGCGTAAGTGGCTACGAGCAGTACTTC. Residues: CASSVSGYEQYF.

The chain links TRBV7-9 to TRBJ2-5; D is unclear. The CDR3 runs 12 residues. V lost 6 bases to trimming and J lost 7 bases, with 12 bases between them. Germline assignment: CDR1 SEHNR and CDR2 FQNEAQ (reference sequence). CDR3 in amino acids: CASRREVGTQYF. The CDR3 nucleotides are TGTGCCAGCAGGCGAGAGGTTGGGACCCAGTACTTC. The full variable domain, completed using reference TRBV7-9 and TRBJ2-5, is DTGVSQNPRHKITKRGQNVTFRCDPISEHNRLYWYRQTLGQGPEFLTYFQNEAQLEKSRLLSDRFSAERPKGSFSTLEIQRTEQGDSAMYLCASRREVGTQYFGPGTRLLVL.

The V gene is TRBV5-8, the J gene TRBJ2-7, with D possibly matching TRBD2 (5 bases). The CDR3 totals 14 residues. Deletions cut 0 bases from V and 2 bases from J, with 9 bases between. The germline V gene has CDR1 SGHTS and CDR2 YDEGEE. CDR3 amino acids: CASSLEPGAYEQYF. The DNA of the CDR3 is TGTGCCAGCAGCTTGGAGCCCGGGGCCTACGAGCAGTACTTC.

The chain is built from TRBV5-1 and TRBJ2-1; a possible D gene is TRBD2 (6 bases). Trimming stripped 4 bases from V and 6 bases from J, with 17 bases between. The CDR3 sequence is 15 residues long. CDR1 is SGHRS, CDR2 YFSETQ, per germline. The DNA of the CDR3 is TGCGCCAGCAGCCTAGGGGAGGTAGTAATCAATGAGCAGTTCTTC. Translating it yields CASSLGEVVINEQFF.

Notes on this clonotype: Mismatch with germline at one junction end may stem from a read error. V usage is TRBV6-5 and J usage is TRBJ1-2, with TRBD1 matching 11 bases. Looked up from germline, CDR1 is MNHEY and CDR2 is SVGAGI. CDR3 size: 17 residues. The CDR3 DNA reads TGTACCAGCAGTTACTCATCCGGGACAGGGGGGAGCTATGGCTACACCTTC. It is translated as CTSSYSSGTGGSYGYTF.

This clonotype was counted between two and nine times. The chain combines TRBV6-1 with TRBJ1-5, with 10 bases identical to TRBD1. This CDR3 has 15 residues. With V trimmed by 6 bases and J by 6 bases, 8 bases remained unmatched. Germline V lookup: CDR1 MNHNS, CDR2 SASEGT. The CDR3: CASSSRTGGGQPQHF. CDR3 bases: TGTGCCAGCAGCTCTCGGACAGGGGGAGGTCAGCCCCAGCATTTT.

The chain employs TRBV23-1 and TRBJ2-7; 13 nucleotides agree with TRBD2. TRBV23-1 is filed as an ORF, its function uncertain. V trimming: 3 bases; J trimming: 6 bases; junction bases outside the gene matches: 11. The CDR3 totals 17 residues. CDR3 DNA sequence: TGCGCCAGCAGTCATACGTGGACTAGCGGGAGTTTCGGCGAGCAGTACTTC. Its translation: CASSHTWTSGSFGEQYF.

The chain recombines TRBV7-3 with TRBJ2-2; 14 nucleotides line up with TRBD2. Losses at the gene ends were 5 bases for V and 9 bases for J; bases not matched to a gene: 5. Germline CDR1 is SGHTA and CDR2 is FQGTGA. The CDR3 sequence is 15 residues long. CDR3 amino acids: CASSLTSGRARELFF. For the CDR3, the DNA is TGTGCCAGCAGCCTGACTAGCGGGAGGGCCAGGGAGCTGTTTTTT.

The gene calls are TRBV7-2 and TRBJ1-6; D is unresolved. The CDR3 extends over 13 amino acids. CDR1 and CDR2 from the germline V gene are SGHTA and FQGNSA. V lost 2 bases to trimming and J lost 8 bases, with 7 bases between them. Here the CDR3 DNA reads TGTGCCAGCAGCTTACTCCCTTATTCACCCCTCCACTTT. Translated, it gives CASSLLPYSPLHF.

This clonotype was recorded a few times. The chain is built from TRBV12-3 or TRBV12-4 and TRBJ1-5, with a tentative D call TRBD1 (5 bases). V lost 8 bases, J lost 6 bases, and 20 bases lay in between. CDR3 length: 15 residues. The CDR3 reads CASARKGIGFQPQHF. DNA of the CDR3: TGTGCCAGCGCAAGGAAGGGGATAGGTTTTCAGCCCCAGCATTTT.

The chain has TRBV5-1 and TRBJ2-3; TRBD2 matches at 7 bases. Germline V gene lookup returns CDR1 SGHRS and CDR2 YFSETQ. V was pared by 2 bases and J by 5 bases, with 14 bases of the junction left unmatched. This CDR3 is built from 17 residues. For the CDR3, the DNA is TGCGCCAGCAGCTTTGGGCGGGAGCCTCTTACTAAAGATACGCAGTATTTT. Translated, it gives CASSFGREPLTKDTQYF. The variable domain in full, with the rest retrieved from reference TRBV5-1 and TRBJ2-3, is KAGVTQTPRYLIKTRGQQVTLSCSPISGHRSVSWYQQTPGQGLQFLFEYFSETQRNKGNFPGRFSGRQFSNSRSEMNVSTLELGDSALYLCASSFGREPLTKDTQYFGPGTRLTVL.

The CDR3 region is CASSSSRDFYGYTF. The CDR3 bases are TGTGCCAGCAGTTCGTCTAGGGACTTCTATGGCTACACCTTC. The V call is TRBV6-5, the J call TRBJ1-2, with a tentative D call TRBD1 (5 bases). Germline CDR1 reads MNHEY; CDR2 reads SVGAGI. Trimming pared 4 bases from V and 4 bases from J, leaving 13 bases between. This CDR3 contains 14 residues.